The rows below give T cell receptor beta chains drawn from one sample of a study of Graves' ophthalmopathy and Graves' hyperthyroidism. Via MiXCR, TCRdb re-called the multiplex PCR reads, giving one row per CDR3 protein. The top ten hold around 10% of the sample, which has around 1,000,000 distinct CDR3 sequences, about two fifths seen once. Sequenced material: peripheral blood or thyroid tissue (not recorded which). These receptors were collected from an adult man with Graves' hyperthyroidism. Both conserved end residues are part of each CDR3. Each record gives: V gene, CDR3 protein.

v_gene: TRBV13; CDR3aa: CASSLGLFGPFSGANVLTF
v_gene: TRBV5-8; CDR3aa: CASSFDSRPETQYF
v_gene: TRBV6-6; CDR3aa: CASVNRGSFGANVLTF
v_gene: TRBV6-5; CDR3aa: CAGRLAGGSHEQYF
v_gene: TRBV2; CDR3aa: CARGGGLRTGGYTF
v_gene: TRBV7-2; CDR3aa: CASSLGAGNSPLHF
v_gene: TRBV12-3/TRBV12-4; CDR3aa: CASTGSLGGLEAFF
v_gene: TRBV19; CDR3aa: CASSPSRGRETQYF
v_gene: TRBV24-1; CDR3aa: CATSKRGGTNTGELFF
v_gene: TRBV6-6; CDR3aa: CASRADMNTGELFF
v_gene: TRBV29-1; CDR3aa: CSVTVTGANVLTF
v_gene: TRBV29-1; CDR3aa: CSWDRGNYGYTF
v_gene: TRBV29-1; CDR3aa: CSVDEQGADVLTF
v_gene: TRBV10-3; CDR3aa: CATGRAGARSSGANVLTF